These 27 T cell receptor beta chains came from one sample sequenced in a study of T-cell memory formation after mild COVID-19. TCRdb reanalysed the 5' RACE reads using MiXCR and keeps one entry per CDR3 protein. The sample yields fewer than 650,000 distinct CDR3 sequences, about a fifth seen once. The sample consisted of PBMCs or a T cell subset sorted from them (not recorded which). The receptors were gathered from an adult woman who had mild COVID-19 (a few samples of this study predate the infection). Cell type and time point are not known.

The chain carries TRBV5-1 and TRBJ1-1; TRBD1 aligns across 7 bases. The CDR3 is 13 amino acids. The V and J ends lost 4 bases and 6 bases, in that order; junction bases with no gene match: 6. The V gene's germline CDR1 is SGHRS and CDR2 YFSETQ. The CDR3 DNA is TGCGCCAGCAGCGCCAACAGGGGCCCTGAAGCTTTCTTT. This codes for CASSANRGPEAFF.

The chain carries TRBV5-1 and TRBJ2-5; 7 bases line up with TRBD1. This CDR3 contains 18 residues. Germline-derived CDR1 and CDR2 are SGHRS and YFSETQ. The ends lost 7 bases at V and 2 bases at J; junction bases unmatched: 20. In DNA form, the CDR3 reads TGCGCCAGCGACAGGACAGGCCAGGGTACTGGTTCGCAAGAGACCCAGTACTTC. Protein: CASDRTGQGTGSQETQYF.

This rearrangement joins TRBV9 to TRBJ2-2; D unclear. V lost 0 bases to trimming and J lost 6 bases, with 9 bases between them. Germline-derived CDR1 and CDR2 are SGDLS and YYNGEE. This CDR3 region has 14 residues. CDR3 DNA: TGTGCCAGCAGCGTAGTTGGGTCCTCCGGGGAGCTGTTTTTT. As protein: CASSVVGSSGELFF.

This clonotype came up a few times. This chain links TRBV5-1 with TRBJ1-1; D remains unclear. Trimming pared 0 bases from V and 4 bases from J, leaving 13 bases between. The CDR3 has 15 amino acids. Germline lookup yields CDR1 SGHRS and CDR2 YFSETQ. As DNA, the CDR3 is TGCGCCAGCAGCTTGGGGGCCCAAGTGATCACTGAAGCTTTCTTT. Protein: CASSLGAQVITEAFF.

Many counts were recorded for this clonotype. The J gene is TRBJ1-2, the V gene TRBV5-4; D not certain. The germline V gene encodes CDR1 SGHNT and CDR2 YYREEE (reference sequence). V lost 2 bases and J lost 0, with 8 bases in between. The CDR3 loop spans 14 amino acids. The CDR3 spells CASSFKGSNYGYTF. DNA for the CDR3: TGTGCCAGCAGCTTTAAGGGATCTAACTATGGCTACACCTTC.

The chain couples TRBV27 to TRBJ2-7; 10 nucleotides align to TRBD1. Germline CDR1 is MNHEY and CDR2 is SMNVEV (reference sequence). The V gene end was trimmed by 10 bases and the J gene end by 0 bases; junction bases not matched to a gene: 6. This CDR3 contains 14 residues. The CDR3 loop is CATRGQGSSYEQYF. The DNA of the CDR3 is TGTGCCACCAGGGGACAGGGGAGCTCCTACGAGCAGTACTTC.

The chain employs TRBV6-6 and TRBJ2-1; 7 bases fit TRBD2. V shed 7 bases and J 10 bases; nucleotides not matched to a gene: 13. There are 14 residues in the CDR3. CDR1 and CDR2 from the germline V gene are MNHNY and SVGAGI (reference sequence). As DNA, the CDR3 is TGTGCCAGCACCCAACTAGCGACCTTAGAGGAGCAGTTCTTC. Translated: CASTQLATLEEQFF.

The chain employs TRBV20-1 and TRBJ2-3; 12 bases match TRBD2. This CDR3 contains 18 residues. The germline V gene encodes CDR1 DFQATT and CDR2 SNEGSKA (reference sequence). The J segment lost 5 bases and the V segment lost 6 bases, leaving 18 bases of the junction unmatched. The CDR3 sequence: CSAPVQGLAGGPRDTQYF. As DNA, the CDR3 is TGCAGTGCCCCCGTTCAGGGTCTAGCGGGAGGGCCCCGAGATACGCAGTATTTT.

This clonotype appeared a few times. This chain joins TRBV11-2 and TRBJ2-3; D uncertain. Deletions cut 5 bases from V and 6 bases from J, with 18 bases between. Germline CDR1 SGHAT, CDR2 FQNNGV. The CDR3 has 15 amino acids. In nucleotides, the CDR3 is TGTGCCAGCAGCCTTCCCTGGTCGGCTCCTGATACGCAGTATTTT. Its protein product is CASSLPWSAPDTQYF.

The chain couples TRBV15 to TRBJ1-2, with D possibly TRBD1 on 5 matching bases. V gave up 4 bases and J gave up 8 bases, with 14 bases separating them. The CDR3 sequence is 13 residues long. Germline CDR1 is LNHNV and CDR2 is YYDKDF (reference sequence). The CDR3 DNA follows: TGTGCCACCAGCACCTCGAGGGGTGGCGGCTACACCTTC. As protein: CATSTSRGGGYTF. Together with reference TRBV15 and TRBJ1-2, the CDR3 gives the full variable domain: DAMVIQNPRYQVTQFGKPVTLSCSQTLNHNVMYWYQQKSSQAPKLLFHYYDKDFNNEADTPDNFQSRRPNTSFCFLDIRSPGLGDTAMYLCATSTSRGGGYTFGSGTRLTVV.

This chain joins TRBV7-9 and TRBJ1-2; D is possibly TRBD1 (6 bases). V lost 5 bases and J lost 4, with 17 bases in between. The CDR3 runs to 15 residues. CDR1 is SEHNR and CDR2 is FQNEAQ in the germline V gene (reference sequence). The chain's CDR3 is CASSPGRTAAYGYTF. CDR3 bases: TGTGCCAGCAGCCCCGGTAGGACAGCCGCCTATGGCTACACCTTC. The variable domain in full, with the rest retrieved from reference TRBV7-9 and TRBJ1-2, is DTGVSQNPRHKITKRGQNVTFRCDPISEHNRLYWYRQTLGQGPEFLTYFQNEAQLEKSRLLSDRFSAERPKGSFSTLEIQRTEQGDSAMYLCASSPGRTAAYGYTFGSGTRLTVV.

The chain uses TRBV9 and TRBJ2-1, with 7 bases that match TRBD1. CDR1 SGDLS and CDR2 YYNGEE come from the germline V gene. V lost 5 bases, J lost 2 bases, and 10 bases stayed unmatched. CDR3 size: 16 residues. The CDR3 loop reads CASSRRQGPPYNEQFF. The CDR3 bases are TGTGCCAGCAGTCGTAGACAGGGCCCCCCCTACAATGAGCAGTTCTTC.

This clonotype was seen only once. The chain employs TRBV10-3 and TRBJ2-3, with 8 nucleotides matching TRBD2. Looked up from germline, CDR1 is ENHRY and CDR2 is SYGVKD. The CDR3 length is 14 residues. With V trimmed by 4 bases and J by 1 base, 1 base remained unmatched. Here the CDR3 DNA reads TGTGCCATCAGTGTAGCGGGGCGCACAGATACGCAGTATTTT. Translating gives CAISVAGRTDTQYF.

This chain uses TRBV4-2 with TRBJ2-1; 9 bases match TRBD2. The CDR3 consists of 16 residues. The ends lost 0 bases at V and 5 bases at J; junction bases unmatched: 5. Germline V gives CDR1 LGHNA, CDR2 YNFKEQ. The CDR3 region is CASSQERRGGHNEQFF. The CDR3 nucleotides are TGTGCCAGCAGCCAAGAAAGGCGGGGGGGCCACAATGAGCAGTTCTTC.

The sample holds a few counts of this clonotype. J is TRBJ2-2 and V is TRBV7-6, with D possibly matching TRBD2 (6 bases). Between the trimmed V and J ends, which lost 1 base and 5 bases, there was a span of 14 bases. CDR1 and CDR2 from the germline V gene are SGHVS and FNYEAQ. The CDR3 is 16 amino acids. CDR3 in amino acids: CASSLVGGTGTGELFF. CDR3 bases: TGTGCCAGCAGCTTAGTTGGAGGGACTGGGACCGGGGAGCTGTTTTTT.

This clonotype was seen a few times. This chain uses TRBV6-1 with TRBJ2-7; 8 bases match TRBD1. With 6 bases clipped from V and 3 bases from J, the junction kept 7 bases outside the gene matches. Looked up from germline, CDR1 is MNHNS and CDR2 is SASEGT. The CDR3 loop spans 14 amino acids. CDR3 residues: CASSAPGQGYEQYF. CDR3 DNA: TGTGCCAGCAGCGCCCCTGGACAGGGCTACGAGCAGTACTTC.

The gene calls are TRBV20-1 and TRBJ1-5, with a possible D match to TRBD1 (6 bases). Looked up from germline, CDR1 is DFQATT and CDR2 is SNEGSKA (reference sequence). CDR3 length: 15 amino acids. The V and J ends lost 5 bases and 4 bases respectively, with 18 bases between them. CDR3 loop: CSAPVLRGGNQPQHF. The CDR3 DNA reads TGCAGTGCTCCAGTGCTCAGGGGAGGAAATCAGCCCCAGCATTTT.

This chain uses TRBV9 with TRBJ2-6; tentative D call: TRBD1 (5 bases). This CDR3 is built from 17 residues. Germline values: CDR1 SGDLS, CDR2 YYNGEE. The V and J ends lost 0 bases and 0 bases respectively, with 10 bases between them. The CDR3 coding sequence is TGTGCCAGCAGCGTAGAAACAGGAAGCTCTGGGGCCAACGTCCTGACTTTC. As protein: CASSVETGSSGANVLTF.

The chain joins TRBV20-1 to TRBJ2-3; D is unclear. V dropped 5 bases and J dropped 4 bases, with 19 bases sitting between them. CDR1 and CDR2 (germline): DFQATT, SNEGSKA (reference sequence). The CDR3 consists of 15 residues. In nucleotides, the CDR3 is TGCAGTGCTGAAAGACTGTCGAGAGTGGCAGATACGCAGTATTTT. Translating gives CSAERLSRVADTQYF.

This CDR3 is CASSSGGSGVYEQYF. CDR3 DNA sequence: TGCGCCAGCAGCTCCGGTGGTAGCGGGGTCTACGAGCAGTACTTC. The chain links TRBV5-1 to TRBJ2-7; TRBD2 matches at 8 bases. V lost 3 bases to trimming and J lost 3 bases; unmatched junction nucleotides: 8. This CDR3 spans 15 amino acids. From germline, CDR1 is SGHRS and CDR2 YFSETQ. Using reference TRBV5-1 and TRBJ2-7 for the parts outside the CDR3, the full variable domain is KAGVTQTPRYLIKTRGQQVTLSCSPISGHRSVSWYQQTPGQGLQFLFEYFSETQRNKGNFPGRFSGRQFSNSRSEMNVSTLELGDSALYLCASSSGGSGVYEQYFGPGTRLTVT.

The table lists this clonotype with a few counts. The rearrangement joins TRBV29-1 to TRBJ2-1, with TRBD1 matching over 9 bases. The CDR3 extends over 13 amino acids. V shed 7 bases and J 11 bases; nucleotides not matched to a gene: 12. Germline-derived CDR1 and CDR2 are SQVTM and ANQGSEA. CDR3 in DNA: TGCAGCGACCGCCGGGACAGGGTGTCAAAGCAGTTCTTC. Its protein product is CSDRRDRVSKQFF.

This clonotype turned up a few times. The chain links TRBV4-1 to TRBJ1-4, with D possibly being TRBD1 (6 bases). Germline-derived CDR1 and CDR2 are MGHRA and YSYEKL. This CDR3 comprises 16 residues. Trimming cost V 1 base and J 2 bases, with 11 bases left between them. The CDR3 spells CASSQGTGQTNEKLFF. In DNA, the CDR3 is TGCGCCAGCAGCCAAGGAACAGGGCAGACTAATGAAAAACTGTTTTTT.

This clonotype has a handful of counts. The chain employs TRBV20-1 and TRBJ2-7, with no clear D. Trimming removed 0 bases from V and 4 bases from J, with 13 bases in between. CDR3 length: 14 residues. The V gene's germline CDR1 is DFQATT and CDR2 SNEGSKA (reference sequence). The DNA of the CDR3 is TGCAGTGCTAGAGATTTCCAGGTCGGATACGAGCAGTACTTC. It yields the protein CSARDFQVGYEQYF.

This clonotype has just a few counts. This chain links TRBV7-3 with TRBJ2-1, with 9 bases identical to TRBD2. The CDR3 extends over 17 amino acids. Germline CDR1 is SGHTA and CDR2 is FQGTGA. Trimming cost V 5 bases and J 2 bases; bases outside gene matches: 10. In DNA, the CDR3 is TGTGCCAGCAGCCCGTCTCTTGGCGGGGGGGCCTACAATGAGCAGTTCTTC. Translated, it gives CASSPSLGGGAYNEQFF.

CDR3 in DNA: TGTGCCAGCAGTTACTCGAACAGCGGGGGGTACACCGGGGAGCTGTTTTTT. This encodes CASSYSNSGGYTGELFF. This chain joins TRBV6-6 and TRBJ2-2, with TRBD2 matching over 9 bases. The J segment lost 3 bases and the V segment lost 0 bases, leaving 5 bases of the junction unmatched. The CDR3 length is 17 residues. Germline V CDR1 and CDR2: MNHNY, SVGAGI (reference sequence).

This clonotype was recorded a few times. The CDR3 sequence is CATSRDPGTSVYNEQFF. CDR3 DNA: TGTGCCACCAGCAGAGACCCCGGGACTAGCGTCTACAATGAGCAGTTCTTC. The V call is TRBV15, the J call TRBJ2-1, with 10 bases that match TRBD2. The junction had 5 bases not matched to a gene; V was cut back by 0 bases and J by 3 bases. There are 17 residues in the CDR3. Germline values: CDR1 LNHNV, CDR2 YYDKDF (reference sequence).

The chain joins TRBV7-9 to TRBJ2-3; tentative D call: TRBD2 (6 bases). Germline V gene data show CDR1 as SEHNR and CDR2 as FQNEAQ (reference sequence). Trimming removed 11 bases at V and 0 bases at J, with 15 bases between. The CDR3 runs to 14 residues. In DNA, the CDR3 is TGTGCCTCGGACGGCGGGGCGAGCACAGATACGCAGTATTTT. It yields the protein CASDGGASTDTQYF.